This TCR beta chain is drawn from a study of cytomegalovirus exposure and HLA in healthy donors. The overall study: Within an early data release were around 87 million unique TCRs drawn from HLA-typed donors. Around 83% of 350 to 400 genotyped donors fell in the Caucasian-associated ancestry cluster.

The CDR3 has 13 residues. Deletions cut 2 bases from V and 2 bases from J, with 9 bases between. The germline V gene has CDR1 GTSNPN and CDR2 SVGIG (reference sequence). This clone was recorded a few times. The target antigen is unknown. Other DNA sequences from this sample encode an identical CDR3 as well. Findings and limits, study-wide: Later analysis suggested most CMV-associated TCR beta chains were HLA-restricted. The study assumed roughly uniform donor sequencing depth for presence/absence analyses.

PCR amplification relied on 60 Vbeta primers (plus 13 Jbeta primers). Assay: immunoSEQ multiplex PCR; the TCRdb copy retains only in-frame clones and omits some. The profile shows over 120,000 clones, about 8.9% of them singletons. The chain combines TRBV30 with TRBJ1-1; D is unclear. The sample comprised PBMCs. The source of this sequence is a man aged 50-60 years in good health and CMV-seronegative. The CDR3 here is CAWSLTENTEAFF. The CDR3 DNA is TGTGCCTGGAGTCTAACAGAAAACACTGAAGCTTTCTTT.